The next 27 T cell receptor beta chains were all read from a single sample in a study of T cells expressing NK-cell markers (dated by TCRdb to the early 2020s). Library generation was performed with 5' RACE. The listed sequencing device is Illumina HiSeq 2000. TCRdb reprocessed the reads and lists each CDR3 protein sequence as a single entry, with no DNA. This sample's table contains approximately 440,000 distinct CDR3 sequences. Almost 1.5% of the sample belongs to the ten largest clones. Sequencing was performed on blood T cells: a sorted CD56 or NKG2C T cell subset, CD4+ or CD8+ T cells, or bulk PBMC T cells (not recorded which). These receptor sequences come from a woman in her forties or fifties in good health. Donor details come from another sample of the same person, matched by shared clones.

The CDR3 sequence: CSARDRTDGAAFF. The chain couples TRBV20-1 to TRBJ1-1; TCRdb names TRBD1, which stays unverified in the absence of DNA. From germline, CDR1 is DFQATT and CDR2 SNEGSKA (reference sequence). This CDR3 region has 13 residues.

This chain links TRBV11-3 with TRBJ2-5; TCRdb returns TRBD2, unconfirmable since there is no DNA. The CDR3 has 14 residues. The germline gives CDR1 SGHNT, CDR2 YENEEA. This CDR3 reads CASSLGGTRETQYF.

J is TRBJ2-3 and V is TRBV20-1; absent DNA, TCRdb's TRBD1 call cannot be checked. Germline values: CDR1 DFQATT, CDR2 SNEGSKA (reference sequence). CDR3 length: 19 amino acids. CDR3 sequence reads: CSASLLTGGGHVGTDTQYF.

The genes are TRBV5-1 and TRBJ1-4. CDR1 is SGHRS and CDR2 is YFSETQ in the germline V gene. The CDR3 is 16 amino acids. The CDR3: CASSPLDPATNEKLFF.

The chain has TRBV7-2 and TRBJ1-3. The CDR3 covers 15 residues. Germline assignment: CDR1 SGHTA and CDR2 FQGNSA. The CDR3 spells CASSEWDRPGNTIYF.

The rearrangement joins TRBV29-1 to TRBJ1-2; the TRBD1 assignment by TCRdb is unverifiable without DNA. The CDR3 runs to 11 residues. Germline lookup yields CDR1 SQVTM and CDR2 ANQGSEA. This chain's CDR3 is CSGQGGYGYTF.

V gene TRBV12-3 or TRBV12-4 combines with J gene TRBJ2-1. This CDR3 is 11 amino acids long. The CDR3 loop is CASSPDSAQFF.

The gene calls are TRBV12-3 or TRBV12-4 and TRBJ2-2; the D gene TCRdb calls, TRBD1, cannot be checked with no DNA. The CDR3 is 15 amino acids. The CDR3 loop reads CASTIRGRGTGELFF.

The chain links TRBV5-1 to TRBJ2-1; TCRdb's D gene call, TRBD2, goes unchecked for lack of DNA. The CDR3 contains 13 residues. Germline CDR1 is SGHRS and CDR2 is YFSETQ. This CDR3 reads CASLRLSGREQFF.

J is TRBJ2-2 and V is TRBV5-5; TCRdb proposes TRBD2, but this gene call is untestable without DNA. The CDR3 totals 15 residues. Germline CDR1 reads SGHKS; CDR2 reads YYEKEE (reference sequence). The CDR3 loop is CASSRSGSKGGELFF.

This chain joins TRBV10-2 and TRBJ2-5; TCRdb reports TRBD1, a call that lacks DNA to check it against. The germline gives CDR1 WSHSY, CDR2 SAAADI. This CDR3 has 13 amino acids. The CDR3 loop is CASSELQGETQYF.

This rearrangement joins TRBV20-1 to TRBJ2-2; the D gene TCRdb calls, TRBD2, cannot be checked with no DNA. This CDR3 has 15 amino acids. Germline-derived CDR1 and CDR2 are DFQATT and SNEGSKA (reference sequence). The CDR3 loop reads CSARLEGRGAGELFF.

The CDR3: CASRGAQGRGYTF. The chain uses TRBV12-3 or TRBV12-4 and TRBJ1-2; the TRBD1 assignment by TCRdb is unverifiable without DNA. This CDR3 is 13 amino acids long.

The chain couples TRBV3-1 to TRBJ2-3; there is no DNA to check the TCRdb D call of TRBD2. The length of the CDR3 is 14 residues. Per the germline V gene, CDR1 is LGHDT and CDR2 is YNNKEL (reference sequence). This CDR3 reads CASKREATDKGQYF.

The gene calls are TRBV7-9 and TRBJ1-5. Germline V CDR1 and CDR2: SEHNR, FQNEAQ (reference sequence). The CDR3 consists of 15 residues. CDR3 sequence: CASSSGQGSLQPQHF.

This chain connects TRBV7-6 to TRBJ2-1; TCRdb reports TRBD1, a call that lacks DNA to check it against. This CDR3 has 18 residues. Looked up from germline, CDR1 is SGHVS and CDR2 is FNYEAQ. The CDR3 here is CASSLGMAGRIDKIEQFF.

V is TRBV11-1 and J is TRBJ2-7. Germline assignment: CDR1 SGHAT and CDR2 FQDESV (reference sequence). The CDR3 consists of 12 residues. This chain's CDR3 is CASSLRSHEQYF. Filled out from reference TRBV11-1 and TRBJ2-7, the complete variable domain reads EAEVAQSPRYKITEKSQAVAFWCDPISGHATLYWYRQILGQGPELLVQFQDESVVDDSQLPKDRFSAERLKGVDSTLKIQPAELGDSAMYLCASSLRSHEQYFGPGTRLTVT.

The chain has TRBV11-2 and TRBJ2-5. This CDR3 region has 13 residues. Per germline, CDR1 SGHAT and CDR2 FQNNGV. The chain's CDR3 is CASSLVSQETQYF.

V usage is TRBV20-1 and J usage is TRBJ2-2; the TCRdb call, TRBD1, lacks DNA for checking. The CDR3 has 16 residues. Germline V gene data show CDR1 as DFQATT and CDR2 as SNEGSKA (reference sequence). The CDR3 reads CSARADRGLGTGELFF.

This chain joins TRBV27 and TRBJ2-3; TCRdb calls TRBD2, which cannot be checked without DNA. Germline assignment: CDR1 MNHEY and CDR2 SMNVEV (reference sequence). The CDR3 totals 13 residues. The CDR3: CASRLAGGNTQYF.

This chain joins TRBV10-1 and TRBJ2-1; as DNA is missing, the TRBD2 call by TCRdb cannot be tested. The V gene's germline CDR1 is WNHNN and CDR2 SYGVQD (reference sequence). The CDR3 spans 16 residues. Here the CDR3 reads CASSESGPRSRNEQFF.

The rearrangement joins TRBV29-1 to TRBJ2-3; without DNA, the TCRdb call of TRBD2 cannot be checked. Per the germline V gene, CDR1 is SQVTM and CDR2 is ANQGSEA. The CDR3 runs to 15 residues. The CDR3 is CSVVTASPSLDTQYF.

This chain joins TRBV18 and TRBJ1-2. CDR1 is KGHSH, CDR2 LQKENI, per germline. The CDR3 contains 14 residues. CDR3 region: CASSPLTQNYGYTF.

The chain joins TRBV12-3 or TRBV12-4 to TRBJ2-3. The CDR3 extends over 13 amino acids. CDR3 amino acids: CASRETSADTQYF.

The CDR3 reads CSVENGGELFF. The V and J genes are TRBV29-1 and TRBJ2-2. Germline CDR1 is SQVTM and CDR2 is ANQGSEA. The CDR3 is 11 residues long.

The gene calls are TRBV12-3 or TRBV12-4 and TRBJ2-4; TCRdb returns TRBD2, unconfirmable since there is no DNA. This CDR3 spans 16 amino acids. CDR3 residues: CASSLFLGTEKNIQYF.

The chain couples TRBV9 to TRBJ1-6; TCRdb gives TRBD1 as the D gene, but with no DNA this cannot be confirmed. The CDR3 contains 15 residues. CDR1 and CDR2 (germline): SGDLS, YYNGEE. The CDR3 protein is CASSVAGTGGSPLHF.